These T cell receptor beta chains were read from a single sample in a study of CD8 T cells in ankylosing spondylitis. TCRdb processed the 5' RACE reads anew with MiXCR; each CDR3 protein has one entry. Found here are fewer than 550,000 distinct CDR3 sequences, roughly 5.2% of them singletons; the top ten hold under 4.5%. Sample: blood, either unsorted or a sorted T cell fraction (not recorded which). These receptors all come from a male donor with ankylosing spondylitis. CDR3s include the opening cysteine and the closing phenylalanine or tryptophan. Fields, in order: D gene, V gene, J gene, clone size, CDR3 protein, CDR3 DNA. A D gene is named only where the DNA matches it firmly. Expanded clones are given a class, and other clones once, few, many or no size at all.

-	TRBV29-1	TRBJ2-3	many	CSVAPDTQYF	TGCAGCGTTGCTCCAGATACGCAGTATTTT
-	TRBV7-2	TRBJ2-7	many	CASSLTPGSSYEQYF	TGTGCCAGCAGCTTAACCCCGGGTAGCTCCTACGAGCAGTACTTC
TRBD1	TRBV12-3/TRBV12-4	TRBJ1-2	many	CASTPTGKKYGYTF	TGTGCCAGCACCCCGACAGGGAAGAAGTATGGCTACACCTTC
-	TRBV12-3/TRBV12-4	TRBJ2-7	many	CASSLRIYEQYF	TGTGCCAGCAGCCTACGGATCTACGAGCAGTACTTC
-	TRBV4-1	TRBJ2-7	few	CASSAGRARGLDEQYF	TGCGCCAGCAGCGCAGGGAGGGCCAGGGGGCTCGACGAGCAGTACTTC
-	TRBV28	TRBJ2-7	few	CASSYDPWGRAKPYEQYF	TGTGCCAGCAGTTACGACCCATGGGGCAGAGCAAAGCCCTACGAGCAGTACTTC
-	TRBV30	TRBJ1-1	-	CAWSLGNTEAFF	TGTGCCTGGAGTCTTGGAAACACTGAAGCTTTCTTT
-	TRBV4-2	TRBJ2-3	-	CASSLQTGSPDTQYF	TGTGCCAGCAGCCTACAGACCGGCAGCCCAGATACGCAGTATTTT
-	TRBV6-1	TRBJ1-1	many	CASSEAGTDTEAFF	TGTGCCAGCAGTGAAGCCGGGACTGACACTGAAGCTTTCTTT
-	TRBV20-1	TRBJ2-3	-	CSARDPRGPDTQYF	TGCAGTGCTAGAGATCCCCGCGGCCCAGATACGCAGTATTTT
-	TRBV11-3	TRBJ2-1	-	CASSLTPTRDEQFF	TGTGCCAGCAGCCTAACCCCAACTAGGGATGAGCAGTTCTTC
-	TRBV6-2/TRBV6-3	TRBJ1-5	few	CASRLRGNQPQHF	TGTGCCAGCAGACTCAGGGGCAATCAGCCCCAGCATTTT
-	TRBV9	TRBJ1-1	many	CASGLLDTEAFF	TGTGCCAGCGGGTTACTAGACACTGAAGCTTTCTTT
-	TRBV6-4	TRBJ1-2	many	CASSAERGNYGYTF	TGTGCCAGCAGTGCGGAGAGAGGCAACTATGGCTACACCTTC
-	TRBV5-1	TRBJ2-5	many	CASSLERRGAEETQYF	TGCGCCAGCAGCTTGGAAAGGAGAGGGGCGGAGGAGACCCAGTACTTC
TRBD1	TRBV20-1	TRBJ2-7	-	CSAPDRGGDEQYF	TGCAGTGCACCGGACAGGGGCGGCGACGAGCAGTACTTC
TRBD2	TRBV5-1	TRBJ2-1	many	CASSLGTSGISGEQFF	TGCGCCAGCAGCCTAGGGACTAGCGGGATTTCGGGCGAGCAGTTCTTC
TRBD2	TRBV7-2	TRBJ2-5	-	CASSLFNTGGETQYF	TGTGCCAGCAGCTTATTTAATACGGGGGGAGAGACCCAGTACTTC
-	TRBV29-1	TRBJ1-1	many	CSVLAGNTEAFF	TGCAGCGTTTTGGCAGGGAACACTGAAGCTTTCTTT
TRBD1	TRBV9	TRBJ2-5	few	CASSGAGTGKETQYF	TGTGCCAGCAGTGGTGCCGGGACAGGGAAAGAGACCCAGTACTTC
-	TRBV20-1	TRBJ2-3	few	CSASGATGLGTDTQYF	TGCAGTGCTAGCGGGGCTACAGGGTTAGGCACAGATACGCAGTATTTT
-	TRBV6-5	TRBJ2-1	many	CASSYQPWEYNEQFF	TGTGCCAGCAGTTACCAACCCTGGGAGTACAATGAGCAGTTCTTC
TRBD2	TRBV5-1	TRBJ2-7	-	CASKLAGVSYEQYF	TGCGCCAGCAAACTAGCGGGAGTTAGCTACGAGCAGTACTTC
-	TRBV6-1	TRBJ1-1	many	CASGVGDLNTEAFF	TGTGCCAGCGGGGTGGGGGACTTGAACACTGAAGCTTTCTTT
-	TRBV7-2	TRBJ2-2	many	CASSHGTLIGGELFF	TGTGCCAGCAGCCACGGGACCCTAATCGGCGGGGAGCTGTTTTTT
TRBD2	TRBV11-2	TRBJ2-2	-	CASSLDRREGFANTGELFF	TGTGCCAGCAGCTTAGATCGGCGGGAGGGGTTCGCGAACACCGGGGAGCTGTTTTTT
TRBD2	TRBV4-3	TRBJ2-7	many	CASSHRGGEGIYEQYF	TGCGCCAGCAGCCATCGGGGGGGTGAGGGAATCTACGAGCAGTACTTC
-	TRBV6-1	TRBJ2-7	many	CASKFMGGTYEQYF	TGTGCCAGCAAATTTATGGGTGGCACCTACGAGCAGTACTTC
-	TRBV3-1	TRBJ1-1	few	CASSPRGKNTEAFF	TGTGCCAGCAGCCCTAGAGGGAAGAACACTGAAGCTTTCTTT
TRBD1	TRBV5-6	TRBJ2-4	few	CASSSDLAGGNIQYF	TGTGCCAGCAGTTCCGATCTTGCAGGGGGAAACATTCAGTACTTC
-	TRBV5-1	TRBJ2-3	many	CASSLQVAGTDTQYF	TGCGCCAGCAGCTTACAAGTGGCCGGCACAGATACGCAGTATTTT
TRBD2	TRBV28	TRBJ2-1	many	CASAGTSGSYEQFF	TGTGCCAGCGCCGGGACTAGCGGGAGCTATGAGCAGTTCTTC
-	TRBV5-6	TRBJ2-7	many	CASSLPAGLSSYEQYF	TGTGCCAGCAGTTTGCCGGCGGGCTTAAGCTCCTACGAGCAGTACTTC
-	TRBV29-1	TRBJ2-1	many	CSVESLDSQTYNEQFF	TGCAGCGTTGAATCCCTGGACAGCCAGACCTACAATGAGCAGTTCTTC
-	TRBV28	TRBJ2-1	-	CASSLRPPVGEQFF	TGTGCCAGCAGTTTACGGCCCCCAGTGGGTGAGCAGTTCTTC
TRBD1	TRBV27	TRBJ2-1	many	CASGGTGGNEQFF	TGTGCCAGCGGTGGGACAGGGGGGAATGAGCAGTTCTTC
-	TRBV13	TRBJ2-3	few	CASSLEESSTDTQYF	TGTGCCAGCAGCTTAGAAGAAAGTAGCACAGATACGCAGTATTTT
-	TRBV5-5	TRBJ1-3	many	CASSLGLPYSGNTIYF	TGTGCCAGCAGCCTGGGACTGCCTTACTCTGGAAACACCATATATTTT
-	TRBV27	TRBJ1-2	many	CATSSGPNYGYTF	TGTGCCACCTCGTCGGGTCCTAACTATGGCTACACCTTC
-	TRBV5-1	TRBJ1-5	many	CASSFGQPNQPQHF	TGCGCCAGCAGCTTCGGGCAGCCTAATCAGCCCCAGCATTTT
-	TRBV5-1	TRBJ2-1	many	CASSPTSGRYSYNEQFF	TGCGCCAGCAGCCCAACAAGCGGCAGGTACTCCTACAATGAGCAGTTCTTC
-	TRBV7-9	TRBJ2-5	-	CASSLADSQETQYF	TGTGCCAGCAGCTTAGCGGACAGCCAAGAGACCCAGTACTTC
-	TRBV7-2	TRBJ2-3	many	CASSLSRDSDTQYF	TGTGCCAGCAGCTTATCGCGGGATTCAGATACGCAGTATTTT
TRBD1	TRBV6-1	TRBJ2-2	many	CASSTVAGDRGPGELFF	TGTGCCAGCAGTACCGTAGCCGGGGACAGGGGCCCCGGGGAGCTGTTTTTT